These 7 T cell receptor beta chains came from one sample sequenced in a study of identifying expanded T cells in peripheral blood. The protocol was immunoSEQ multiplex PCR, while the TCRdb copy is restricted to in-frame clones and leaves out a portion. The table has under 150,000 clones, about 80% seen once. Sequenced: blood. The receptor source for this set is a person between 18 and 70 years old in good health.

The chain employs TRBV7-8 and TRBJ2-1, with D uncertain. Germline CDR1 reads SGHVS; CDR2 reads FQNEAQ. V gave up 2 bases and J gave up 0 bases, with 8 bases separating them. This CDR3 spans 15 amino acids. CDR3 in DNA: TGTGCCAGCAGCTTATCGGCCAGCTCCTACAATGAGCAGTTCTTC. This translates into CASSLSASSYNEQFF.

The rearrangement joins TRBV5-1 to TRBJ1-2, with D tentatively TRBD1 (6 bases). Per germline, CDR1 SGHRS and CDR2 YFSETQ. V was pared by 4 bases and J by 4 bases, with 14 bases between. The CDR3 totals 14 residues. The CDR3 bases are TGCGCCAGCAGCCCCGAGGGGGGTGTCTATGGCTACACCTTC. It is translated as CASSPEGGVYGYTF.

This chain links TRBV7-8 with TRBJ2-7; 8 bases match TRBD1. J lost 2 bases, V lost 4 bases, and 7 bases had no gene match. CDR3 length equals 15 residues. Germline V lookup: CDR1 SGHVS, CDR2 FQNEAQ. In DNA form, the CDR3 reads TGTGCCAGCAGCTCCCTGGGGGGACAGGCCTACGAGCAGTACTTC. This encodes CASSSLGGQAYEQYF.

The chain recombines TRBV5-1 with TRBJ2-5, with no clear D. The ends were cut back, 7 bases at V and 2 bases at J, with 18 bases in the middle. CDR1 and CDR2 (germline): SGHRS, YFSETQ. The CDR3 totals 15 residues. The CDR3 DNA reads TGCGCCAGCTCCACCACCTCAGGTGGTCAAGAGACCCAGTACTTC. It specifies CASSTTSGGQETQYF.

This CDR3 reads CASSLESGLKGSPLHF. The CDR3 DNA reads TGTGCCAGCAGCTTAGAGTCGGGGTTGAAGGGTTCACCCCTCCACTTT. The chain couples TRBV7-3 to TRBJ1-6; no definite D call. V lost 2 bases and J lost 9, with 17 bases in between. Germline lookup yields CDR1 SGHTA and CDR2 FQGTGA. CDR3 length: 16 residues.

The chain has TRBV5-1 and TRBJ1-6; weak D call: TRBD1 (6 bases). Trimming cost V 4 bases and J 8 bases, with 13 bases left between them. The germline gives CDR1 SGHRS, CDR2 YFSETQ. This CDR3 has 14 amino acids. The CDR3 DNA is TGCGCCAGCAGCACACAGGGAGGCGATTCACCCCTCCACTTT. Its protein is CASSTQGGDSPLHF.

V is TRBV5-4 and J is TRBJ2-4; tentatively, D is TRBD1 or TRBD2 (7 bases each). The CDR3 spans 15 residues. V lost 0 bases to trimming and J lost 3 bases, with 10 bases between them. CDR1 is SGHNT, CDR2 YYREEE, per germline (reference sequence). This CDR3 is CASSLARGGKNIQYF. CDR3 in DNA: TGTGCCAGCAGCTTGGCCAGGGGGGGCAAAAACATTCAGTACTTC.